This T cell receptor (beta chain) is drawn from a study of blood T cell repertoires in COVID-19. Some clones are missing from TCRdb's copy, which holds only in-frame ones; the method was immunoSEQ multiplex PCR. The sample shows approximately 500,000 clones, roughly 89% of them seen only once. With V trimmed by 6 bases and J by 7 bases, 5 bases remained unmatched. The CDR3 is 13 residues long. CDR1 is MNHNY and CDR2 is SVGAGI in the germline V gene (reference sequence). The chain links TRBV6-6 to TRBJ2-2; 7 bases align to TRBD2. The sequenced material came from peripheral blood. This receptor was identified in a woman in her forties or fifties with COVID-19, enrolled during active disease. CDR3 nucleotide sequence: TGTGCCAGCAGCTCCCCGGGGGGCGGGGAGCTGTTTTTT. It is translated as CASSSPGGGELFF.